The subject of this entry is one TCR beta chain. Its specificity is not known. The CDR3 is made up of 14 amino acids. Germline values: CDR1 SGHAT, CDR2 FQNNGV. Deletions cut 6 bases from V and 8 bases from J, with 18 bases between. Sequencing used immunoSEQ multiplex PCR; TCRdb keeps in-frame clones, though not all of them. The sample lists 70,000 or so clones, 85% to 90% occurring once. These data come from a study of OX40 agonist ivuxolimab in advanced cancers. At the level of the study: The diagnoses of dose-escalation patients were hepatocellular carcinoma, melanoma, renal cell or head and neck cancer. Whole-study findings and limits: By week 6 at 0.1 to 3.0 mg/kg, blood CD4+ and CD8+ T cells had expanded clonally.

V is TRBV11-2 and J is TRBJ2-3, with D perhaps given as TRBD1 or TRBD2 (7 bases each). This TCR was recovered from an adult with an advanced solid tumor such as melanoma, head and neck, liver or kidney cancer. The sample in question was CD4+ or CD8+ T cells sorted from blood, obtained in a trial of the OX40 agonist ivuxolimab. CDR3 loop: CASSFTRGGSTQYF. The DNA of the CDR3 is TGTGCCAGCAGTTTCACCAGGGGGGGAAGTACGCAGTATTTT. Full variable domain (rest looked up from reference TRBV11-2 and TRBJ2-3): EAGVAQSPRYKIIEKRQSVAFWCNPISGHATLYWYQQILGQGPKLLIQFQNNGVVDDSQLPKDRFSAERLKGVDSTLKIQPAKLEDSAVYLCASSFTRGGSTQYFGPGTRLTVL.